The 21 T cell receptor beta chains below come from one sample, sequenced in a study of the immune and genomic landscape of osteosarcoma. Assay: immunoSEQ multiplex PCR; the TCRdb copy retains only in-frame clones and omits some. The sample lists 1,600 or so clones; 50% to 65% were seen once. The specimen sequenced was primary tumor tissue from the T10 vertebra. Receptors originate from a man aged 18 to 30 with osteosarcoma.

This chain uses TRBV19 with TRBJ2-7; TRBD1 matches 9 bases. The V segment lost 1 base and the J segment 5 bases; nucleotides outside the gene matches: 6. The CDR3 is made up of 15 amino acids. Germline V gives CDR1 LNHDA, CDR2 SQIVND (reference sequence). CDR3 bases: TGTGCCAGTAGTATAGTTGCGCGACAGGGGGACGAGCAGTACTTC. Encoded protein: CASSIVARQGDEQYF.

The chain employs TRBV5-1 and TRBJ2-7; TRBD1 might be the D (5 bases). CDR1 and CDR2 (germline): SGHRS, YFSETQ. With 4 bases removed from V and 0 bases from J, the gap between germline ends came to 20 bases. This CDR3 region has 17 residues. This CDR3 is CASSRTTGRVSSYEQYF. In nucleotides, the CDR3 is TGCGCCAGCAGCCGAACCACCGGCAGGGTGAGCTCCTACGAGCAGTACTTC.

This clone was found a few times. The chain carries TRBV11-3 and TRBJ2-2, with TRBD2 matching over 10 bases. The germline V gene encodes CDR1 SGHNT and CDR2 YENEEA. V shed 5 bases, J shed 6 bases, and the junction held 9 bases outside the gene matches. The CDR3 spans 16 residues. The CDR3 nucleotides read TGTGCCAGCAGCACAGACCATACTAGCGGGGCCGGGGAGCTGTTTTTT. Its translation: CASSTDHTSGAGELFF.

V is TRBV11-2 and J is TRBJ2-7, with 8 nucleotides matching TRBD1. V shed 1 base and J 3 bases; nucleotides not matched to a gene: 2. The length of the CDR3 is 14 residues. CDR1 and CDR2 (germline): SGHAT, FQNNGV. CDR3 coding DNA: TGTGCCAGCAGCTTAGGGACAGGGAGCTACGAGCAGTACTTC. Amino acid sequence: CASSLGTGSYEQYF.

The genes are TRBV7-9 and TRBJ1-1, with D uncertain. Germline CDR1 and CDR2: SEHNR and FQNEAQ (reference sequence). CDR3 size: 12 residues. V was shortened by 1 base and J by 10 bases, with 10 bases between the two germline ends. CDR3 sequence: CASSLVPGGAFF. For the CDR3, the DNA is TGTGCCAGCAGCTTAGTTCCCGGAGGAGCTTTCTTT.

The chain joins TRBV6-6 to TRBJ1-5; 12 bases match TRBD1. Germline CDR1 reads MNHNY; CDR2 reads SVGAGI (reference sequence). This CDR3 has 16 amino acids. The V and J ends lost 3 bases and 7 bases, in that order; junction bases with no gene match: 7. The CDR3 DNA reads TGTGCCAGCAGTTATGGGGACAGGGGGCAAGGGCAGCCCCAGCATTTT. Amino acids: CASSYGDRGQGQPQHF.

The chain couples TRBV6-5 to TRBJ2-5, with D uncertain. Germline V lookup: CDR1 MNHEY, CDR2 SVGAGI. Trimming took 2 bases from V and 1 from J, leaving 2 bases between them. The CDR3 length is 12 residues. CDR3 region: CASSYPQETQYF. The CDR3 region has the DNA TGTGCCAGCAGTTACCCCCAAGAGACCCAGTACTTC.

This rearrangement joins TRBV4-3 to TRBJ2-5, with 10 nucleotides matching TRBD2. The CDR3 covers 16 residues. V gave up 5 bases and J gave up 2 bases; unmatched junction bases: 8. CDR1 is LGHNA and CDR2 is YSLEER in the germline V gene. The CDR3 DNA follows: TGCGCCAGCAGCGGGGTAGCGGGGGGTTCTCAAGAGACCCAGTACTTC. It translates to CASSGVAGGSQETQYF.

The rearrangement joins TRBV6-5 to TRBJ1-2, with a tentative D call TRBD1 (5 bases). Trimming cost V 5 bases and J 5 bases, with 12 bases left between them. Germline assignment: CDR1 MNHEY and CDR2 SVGAGI. This CDR3 region has 13 residues. The CDR3 DNA reads TGTGCCAGCAGTCGGGACTGGGAATATGGCTACACCTTC. Translating gives CASSRDWEYGYTF.

This chain joins TRBV6-9 and TRBJ2-7; tentative D call: TRBD1 (6 bases). The CDR3 is 14 residues long. Trimming took 3 bases from V and 2 from J, leaving 11 bases between them. From germline, CDR1 is MNHGY and CDR2 SVAAGI. CDR3 bases: TGTGCCAGCAGTTACGCGGCAGGGGCCTACGAGCAGTACTTC. Translation: CASSYAAGAYEQYF.

This clone was counted only a few times. The gene calls are TRBV5-1 and TRBJ2-7; D is unresolved. Trimming left V 1 base short and J 3 bases short, with 11 bases between. CDR1 and CDR2 from the germline V gene are SGHRS and YFSETQ. The CDR3 spans 14 residues. CDR3 protein: CASSLFDPRYEQYF. The CDR3, as DNA: TGCGCCAGCAGCTTGTTCGATCCCCGCTACGAGCAGTACTTC.

This clone was seen a single time. This rearrangement joins TRBV5-1 to TRBJ2-7; weak D call: TRBD1 (5 bases). Germline assignment: CDR1 SGHRS and CDR2 YFSETQ. CDR3 size: 13 residues. V lost 3 bases and J 2 bases, leaving 9 bases between the germline ends. In DNA, the CDR3 is TGCGCCAGCAGCTCAGGGTGGACCTACGAGCAGTACTTC. Residues: CASSSGWTYEQYF.

The table lists this clone with a few counts. V is TRBV9 and J is TRBJ2-2; D gene ambiguous. The CDR3 length is 14 residues. The germline V gene encodes CDR1 SGDLS and CDR2 YYNGEE. V lost 3 bases and J 4 bases, leaving 10 bases between the germline ends. The CDR3 sequence: CASSALEGTGELFF. The CDR3 coding sequence is TGTGCCAGCAGCGCCCTAGAAGGCACCGGGGAGCTGTTTTTT.

The chain employs TRBV6-5 and TRBJ2-7; D may be TRBD1 (6 bases). CDR3 length: 13 amino acids. Germline CDR1 MNHEY, CDR2 SVGAGI. Trimming removed 11 bases from V and 7 bases from J, with 21 bases in between. The CDR3, as DNA: TGTGCCGGGGGCCTTTCGGCATTTCGGGAGCAGTACTTC. It is translated as CAGGLSAFREQYF.

This chain links TRBV2 with TRBJ2-7, with 13 bases matching TRBD2. This CDR3 is 16 amino acids long. Germline V gives CDR1 SNHLY, CDR2 FYNNEI. The V segment lost 6 bases and the J segment 3 bases; nucleotides outside the gene matches: 8. CDR3 in DNA: TGTGCCAGCAGCTTAAGACTAGCGGGGGGTTACTACGAGCAGTACTTC. Protein sequence: CASSLRLAGGYYEQYF.

The chain carries TRBV6-5 and TRBJ1-2; a possible D gene is TRBD1 (5 bases). Germline assignment: CDR1 MNHEY and CDR2 SVGAGI. The length of the CDR3 is 14 residues. V lost 7 bases to trimming and J lost 8 bases, with 20 bases between them. The CDR3 DNA sequence: TGTGCCAGCACGAGGACAACCTCGAGAGAGGGCTACACCTTC. It is translated as CASTRTTSREGYTF.

The V gene is TRBV12-5, the J gene TRBJ2-7, with 7 bases that match TRBD1. The V gene's germline CDR1 is LGHNT and CDR2 FRNRAP. V was pared by 6 bases and J by 1 base, with 9 bases of the junction left unmatched. The CDR3 runs 15 residues. The DNA of the CDR3 is TGTGCTAGTGGCCAGACCGGGACAGCATCCTACGAGCAGTACTTC. As protein: CASGQTGTASYEQYF.

V and J are TRBV11-2 and TRBJ2-5; tentatively, D is TRBD1 or TRBD2 (5 bases each). Germline CDR1 is SGHAT and CDR2 is FQNNGV. The CDR3 has 13 amino acids. The V and J ends lost 3 bases and 5 bases respectively, with 10 bases between them. The CDR3 nucleotides read TGTGCCAGCAGCTTGATCGGGACGGAGACCCAGTACTTC. Encoded protein: CASSLIGTETQYF.

The table lists this clone with a count of one. The chain combines TRBV2 with TRBJ2-1; 9 bases fit TRBD1. V shed 3 bases, J shed 3 bases, and the junction held 3 bases outside the gene matches. CDR3 size: 15 residues. CDR1 and CDR2 from the germline V gene are SNHLY and FYNNEI. The CDR3 reads CASSERTGDYNEQFF. The CDR3 DNA reads TGTGCCAGCAGTGAGAGGACAGGGGACTACAATGAGCAGTTCTTC.

The gene calls are TRBV27 and TRBJ2-7; D is unresolved. Trimming stripped 9 bases from V and 3 bases from J, with 18 bases between. Germline CDR1 MNHEY, CDR2 SMNVEV (reference sequence). The CDR3 contains 14 residues. CDR3 coding DNA: TGTGCCAGTTCTTTGGGTGGCCCTTACTACGAGCAGTACTTC. This gives the protein CASSLGGPYYEQYF.

This clone appeared a few times. The CDR3 reads CASSSVWGEVQPQHF. Here the CDR3 DNA reads TGTGCCAGCAGTTCAGTATGGGGGGAAGTACAGCCCCAGCATTTT. This chain uses TRBV6-6 with TRBJ1-5, with a possible D match to TRBD1 (5 bases). CDR3 length: 15 residues. CDR1 is MNHNY and CDR2 is SVGAGI in the germline V gene (reference sequence). V was clipped by 4 bases and J by 7 bases, with 17 bases between them.